The rows below give T cell receptor beta chains drawn from one sample of a study of T cell repertoires in aging, cancer and after chemotherapy. TCRdb reanalysed the multiplex PCR reads using MiXCR and keeps one entry per CDR3 protein. The sample carries fewer than 8,500 distinct CDR3 sequences, approximately 31% recorded once. The sample taken for sequencing was blood. These receptors were collected from a human donor with a blood cancer. Both conserved end residues are part of each CDR3. D genes are given only for firm matches. The size of a clone is reported for some rows only, either as once, few or many, or as a class for expanded clones.

v_gene	abundance	j_gene	d_gene	CDR3aa	CDR3nt
TRBV7-9	-	TRBJ1-3	-	CASSDIYLSGNTIYF	TGTGCCAGCAGCGACATCTACCTCTCTGGAAACACCATATATTTT
TRBV5-1	few	TRBJ2-7	TRBD2	CASSLYSGGTYSYEQYF	TGCGCCAGCAGCTTGTACAGCGGGGGGACCTACTCCTACGAGCAGTACTTC
TRBV30	medium-sized	TRBJ2-5	TRBD2	CAWSGGAGETQYF	TGTGCCTGGAGCGGGGGGGCCGGCGAGACCCAGTACTTC
TRBV27	medium-sized	TRBJ2-1	TRBD1	CASSEDRGHNEQFF	TGTGCCAGCAGTGAGGACAGGGGCCACAATGAGCAGTTCTTC
TRBV15	few	TRBJ2-3	-	CATSRDKGSVDTQYF	TGTGCCACCAGCAGAGATAAGGGTTCAGTAGATACGCAGTATTTT
TRBV24-1	few	TRBJ1-5	-	CATSDLGRAGNQPQHF	TGTGCCACCAGTGATTTAGGCAGGGCTGGCAATCAGCCCCAGCATTTT
TRBV11-3	medium-sized	TRBJ2-2	TRBD2	CASSFIGGAFGELFF	TGTGCCAGCAGCTTTATCGGGGGGGCCTTCGGGGAGCTGTTTTTT
TRBV20-1	-	TRBJ1-2	-	CSLYRRLYGYTF	TGCAGCCTTTACAGGCGACTCTATGGCTACACCTTC
TRBV19	medium-sized	TRBJ2-6	TRBD1	CASSRQGSGANVLTF	TGTGCCAGTAGTCGACAGGGCTCTGGGGCCAACGTCCTGACTTTC
TRBV7-9	-	TRBJ2-1	TRBD2	CASSSRQLAPSSYNEQFF	TGTGCCAGCAGCTCCCGGCAACTAGCGCCGAGCTCCTACAATGAGCAGTTCTTC
TRBV5-4	medium-sized	TRBJ2-6	-	CASSLDRVGSGANVLTF	TGTGCCAGCAGCTTGGACAGGGTTGGCTCTGGGGCCAACGTCCTGACTTTC
TRBV6-1	-	TRBJ1-1	-	CASRNFAGVGTEAFF	TGTGCCAGCAGAAATTTCGCAGGGGTCGGCACTGAAGCTTTCTTT
TRBV18	few	TRBJ1-1	-	CASSPLRTENTEAFF	TGTGCCAGCTCACCACTACGGACGGAGAACACTGAAGCTTTCTTT